These T cell receptor beta chains were read from a single sample in a study of Ad26.COV2.S vaccination and SARS-CoV-2 variants. Measured with immunoSEQ multiplex PCR; TCRdb has only the in-frame clones, and not every one. The sample holds 350,000 to 500,000 clones, 88% seen once. The source material was peripheral blood, sampled in a trial of Ad26.COV2.S vaccine versus placebo. The receptors stem from a person aged 18-60 years who received the Ad26.COV2.S COVID-19 vaccine or a placebo. Both conserved end residues are part of each CDR3. The order of the fields is clone size, J gene, V gene, D gene, CDR3 protein, CDR3 DNA. A D gene is named only where the DNA matches it firmly. Clone sizes are given selectively: once, few, many, or a class where the clone is expanded.

>.|TRBJ2-3|TRBV7-3|TRBD2
CASSSGLATGTDTQYF
TGTGCCAGCAGCTCAGGACTAGCGACGGGGACAGATACGCAGTATTTT
>once|TRBJ2-7|TRBV19|.
CASSMGTGTQLYEQYF
TGTGCCAGTAGTATGGGCACCGGGACACAACTCTACGAGCAGTACTTC
>.|TRBJ2-3|TRBV30|.
CASLGTASSVDTQYF
TGTGCCTCACTGGGGACTGCCTCCTCGGTAGATACGCAGTATTTT
>.|TRBJ2-3|TRBV29-1|TRBD1
CSVGGQGITDTQYF
TGCAGCGTTGGCGGACAGGGGATCACAGATACGCAGTATTTT
>.|TRBJ2-2|TRBV4-3|TRBD2
CASSASSGGTGELFF
TGCGCCAGCAGCGCATCTAGCGGGGGGACCGGGGAGCTGTTTTTT
>.|TRBJ2-3|TRBV7-9|.
CASSAGGDTQYF
TGTGCCAGCAGCGCCGGTGGGGATACGCAGTATTTT
>.|TRBJ2-7|TRBV9|.
CASSVAGTASYEQYF
TGTGCCAGCAGCGTAGCTGGGACTGCATCCTACGAGCAGTACTTC
>.|TRBJ1-4|TRBV6-1|.
CASSVTQTSTNEKLFF
TGTGCCAGCAGTGTAACACAGACATCAACTAATGAAAAACTGTTTTTT
>.|TRBJ2-5|TRBV28|.
CASSGARRGETQYF
TGTGCCAGCAGCGGTGCTAGAAGGGGGGAGACCCAGTACTTC
>.|TRBJ2-3|TRBV7-9|TRBD2
CASSLDGGSGVAQYF
TGTGCCAGCAGCTTAGATGGGGGTAGCGGGGTAGCGCAGTATTTT